One sample yielded the 2 T cell receptor beta chains listed below, sequenced in a study of T cell responses to AZD1222 COVID-19 vaccine. TCRdb keeps only in-frame clones here, not all; method: immunoSEQ multiplex PCR. The sample has around 120,000 clones, around nine tenths seen once. The sequences come from peripheral blood, collected on day 0 of AZD1222 vaccination. The receptors here all came from an adult in good health.

This clone appeared once. The rearrangement links TRBV9 to TRBJ1-6; TRBD1 might be the D (5 bases). Germline lookup yields CDR1 SGDLS and CDR2 YYNGEE. The length of the CDR3 is 14 residues. The ends were cut back, 0 bases at V and 7 bases at J, with 8 bases in the middle. CDR3 residues: CASSVGDLNSPLHF. The CDR3 DNA reads TGTGCCAGCAGCGTAGGGGACCTAAATTCACCCCTCCACTTT.

The sample holds one count of this clone. The gene calls are TRBV3-1 (or the pseudogene TRBV3-2) and TRBJ2-3, with 10 nucleotides matching TRBD1. Per germline, CDR1 LGHDT and CDR2 YNNKEL (reference sequence). This CDR3 contains 16 residues. The V gene end was trimmed by 4 bases and the J gene end by 0 bases; junction bases not matched to a gene: 4. This chain's CDR3 is CASSPRTGGSTDTQYF. For the CDR3, the DNA is TGTGCCAGCAGCCCGAGGACAGGGGGAAGCACAGATACGCAGTATTTT.